The present TCR beta chain was sequenced within a study of cytomegalovirus exposure and HLA in healthy donors. Study-wide results and caveats: In a later analysis, CMV-associated beta chains were mostly HLA-associated, it appeared. The authors later found HLA-associated TCR beta chains more clonally expanded than equally common others. The study listed around 150 cytomegalovirus-associated TCR beta chains. A later analysis found TCR association rates differed by HLA locus, highest for DRB1 and lowest for HLA-C.

This clone was detected only once. Antigen unknown. The PCR ran on 60 Vbeta and 13 Jbeta primers. Sequencing was performed with immunoSEQ multiplex PCR; in TCRdb, only in-frame clones are kept and a portion is missing. Here the sample spans 70,000 or so clones, roughly 69% being singletons. This CDR3 has 15 residues. Deletions cut 3 bases from V and 6 bases from J, with 16 bases between. Germline CDR1 and CDR2: LGHNT and FRNRAP. The chain employs TRBV12-5 and TRBJ2-3, with TRBD2 as a possible D gene (6 bases). Source material: PBMCs. The origin of this receptor is a woman between 50 and 59 years old in good health and CMV-seronegative. CDR3 amino acids: CASGLGRLGGDTQYF. CDR3 sequence (DNA): TGTGCTAGTGGTTTAGGTCGACTAGGCGGTGATACGCAGTATTTT.